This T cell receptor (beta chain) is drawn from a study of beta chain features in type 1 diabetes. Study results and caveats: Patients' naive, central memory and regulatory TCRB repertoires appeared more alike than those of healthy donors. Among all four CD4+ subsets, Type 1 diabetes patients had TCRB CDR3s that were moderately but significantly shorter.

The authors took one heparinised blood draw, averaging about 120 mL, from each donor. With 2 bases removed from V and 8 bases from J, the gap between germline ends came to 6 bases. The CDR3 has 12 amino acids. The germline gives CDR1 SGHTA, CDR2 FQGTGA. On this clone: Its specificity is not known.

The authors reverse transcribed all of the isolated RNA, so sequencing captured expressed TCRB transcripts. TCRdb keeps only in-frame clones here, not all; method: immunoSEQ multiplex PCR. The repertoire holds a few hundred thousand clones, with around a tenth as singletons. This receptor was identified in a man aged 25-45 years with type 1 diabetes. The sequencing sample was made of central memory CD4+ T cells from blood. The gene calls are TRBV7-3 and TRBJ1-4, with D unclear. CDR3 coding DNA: TGTGCCAGCAGCTTACAGGAAGAAAAACTGTTTTTT. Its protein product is CASSLQEEKLFF.